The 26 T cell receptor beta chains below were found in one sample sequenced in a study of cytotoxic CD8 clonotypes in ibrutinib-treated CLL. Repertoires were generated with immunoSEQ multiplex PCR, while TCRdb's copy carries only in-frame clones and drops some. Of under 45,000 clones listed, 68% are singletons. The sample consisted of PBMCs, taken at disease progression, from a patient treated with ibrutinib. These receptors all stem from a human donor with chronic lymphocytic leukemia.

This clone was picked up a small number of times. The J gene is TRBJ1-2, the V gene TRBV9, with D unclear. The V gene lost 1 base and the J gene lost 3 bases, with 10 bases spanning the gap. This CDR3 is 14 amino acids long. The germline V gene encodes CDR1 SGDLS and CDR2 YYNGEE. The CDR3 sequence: CASSVHPSDYGYTF. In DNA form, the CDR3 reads TGTGCCAGCAGCGTACACCCCTCTGACTATGGCTACACCTTC.

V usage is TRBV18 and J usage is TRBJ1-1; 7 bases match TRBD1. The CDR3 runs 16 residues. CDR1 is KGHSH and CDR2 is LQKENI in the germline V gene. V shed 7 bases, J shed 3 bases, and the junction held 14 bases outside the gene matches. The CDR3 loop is CASLAGTVSRDTEAFF. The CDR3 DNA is TGTGCCAGCTTAGCCGGGACAGTGAGTCGGGACACTGAAGCTTTCTTT.

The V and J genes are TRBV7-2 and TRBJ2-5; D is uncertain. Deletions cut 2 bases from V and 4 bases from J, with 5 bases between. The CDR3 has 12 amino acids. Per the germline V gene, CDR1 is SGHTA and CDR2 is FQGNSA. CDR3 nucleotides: TGTGCCAGCAGCTTACTCCGAGAGACCCAGTACTTC. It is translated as CASSLLRETQYF.

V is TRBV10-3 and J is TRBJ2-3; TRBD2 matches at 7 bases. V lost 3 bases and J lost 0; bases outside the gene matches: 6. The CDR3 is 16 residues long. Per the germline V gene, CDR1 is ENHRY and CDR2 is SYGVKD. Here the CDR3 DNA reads TGTGCCATCAGTGAAGGGGCTAGCGGCAGCACAGATACGCAGTATTTT. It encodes CAISEGASGSTDTQYF.

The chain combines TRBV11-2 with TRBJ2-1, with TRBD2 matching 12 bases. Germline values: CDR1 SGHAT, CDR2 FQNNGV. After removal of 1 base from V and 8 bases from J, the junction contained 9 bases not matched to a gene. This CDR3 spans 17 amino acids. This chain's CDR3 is CASSLGGLAGSSDEQFF. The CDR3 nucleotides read TGTGCCAGCAGCTTAGGTGGACTAGCGGGATCTAGTGATGAGCAGTTCTTC.

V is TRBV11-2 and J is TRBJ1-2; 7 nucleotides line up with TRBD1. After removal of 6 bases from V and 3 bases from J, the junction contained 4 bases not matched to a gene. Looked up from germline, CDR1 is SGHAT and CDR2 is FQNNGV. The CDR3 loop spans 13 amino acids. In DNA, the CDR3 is TGTGCCAGCAGGACAGGGAATGACTATGGCTACACCTTC. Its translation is CASRTGNDYGYTF.

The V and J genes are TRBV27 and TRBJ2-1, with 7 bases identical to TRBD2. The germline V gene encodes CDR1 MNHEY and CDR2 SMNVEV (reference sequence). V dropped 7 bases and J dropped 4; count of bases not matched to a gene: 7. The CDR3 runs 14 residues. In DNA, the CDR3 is TGTGCCAGCACCGGACTAGTATCATACAATGAGCAGTTCTTC. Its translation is CASTGLVSYNEQFF.

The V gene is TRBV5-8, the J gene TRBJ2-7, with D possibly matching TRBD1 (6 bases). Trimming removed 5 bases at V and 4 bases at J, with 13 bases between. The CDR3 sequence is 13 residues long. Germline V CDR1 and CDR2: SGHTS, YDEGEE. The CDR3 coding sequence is TGTGCCAGCAGTCCTGACAGGTGGTACGAGCAGTACTTC. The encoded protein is CASSPDRWYEQYF.

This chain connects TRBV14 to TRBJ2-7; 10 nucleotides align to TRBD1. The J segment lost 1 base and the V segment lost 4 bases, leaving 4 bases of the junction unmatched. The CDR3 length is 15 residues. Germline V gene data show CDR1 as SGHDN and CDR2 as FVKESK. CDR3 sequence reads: CASSPRDRGSYEQYF. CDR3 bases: TGTGCCAGCAGCCCTCGGGACAGGGGATCCTACGAGCAGTACTTC.

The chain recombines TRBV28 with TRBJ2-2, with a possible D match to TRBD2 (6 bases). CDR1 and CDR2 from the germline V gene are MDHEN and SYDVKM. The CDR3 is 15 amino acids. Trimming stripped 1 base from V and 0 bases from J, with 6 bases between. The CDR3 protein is CASSLLAANTGELFF. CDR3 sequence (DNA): TGTGCCAGCAGTTTATTAGCGGCGAACACCGGGGAGCTGTTTTTT.

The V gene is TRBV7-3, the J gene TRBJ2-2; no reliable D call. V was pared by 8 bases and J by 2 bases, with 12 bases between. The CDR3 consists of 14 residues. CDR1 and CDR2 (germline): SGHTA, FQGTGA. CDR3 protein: CASSRRANTGELFF. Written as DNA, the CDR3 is TGTGCCAGCTCACGTAGGGCTAACACCGGGGAGCTGTTTTTT.

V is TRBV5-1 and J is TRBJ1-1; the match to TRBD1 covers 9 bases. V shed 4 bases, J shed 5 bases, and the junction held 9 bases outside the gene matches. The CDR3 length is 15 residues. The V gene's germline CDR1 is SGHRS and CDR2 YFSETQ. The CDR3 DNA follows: TGCGCCAGCAGCGGAACAGGGGGCTCGGGGACTGAAGCTTTCTTT. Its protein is CASSGTGGSGTEAFF.

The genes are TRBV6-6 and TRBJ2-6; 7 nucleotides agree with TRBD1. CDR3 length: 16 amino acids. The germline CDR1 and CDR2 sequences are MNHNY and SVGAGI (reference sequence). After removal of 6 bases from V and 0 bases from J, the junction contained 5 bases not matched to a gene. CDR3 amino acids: CASRKTGVSGANVLTF. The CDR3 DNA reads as TGTGCCAGCAGGAAAACAGGGGTCTCTGGGGCCAACGTCCTGACTTTC.

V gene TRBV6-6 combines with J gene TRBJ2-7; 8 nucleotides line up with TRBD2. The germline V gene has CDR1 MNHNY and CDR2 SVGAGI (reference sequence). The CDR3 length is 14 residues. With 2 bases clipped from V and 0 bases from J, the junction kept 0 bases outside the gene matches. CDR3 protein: CASSYAGGSYEQYF. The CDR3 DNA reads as TGTGCCAGCAGTTACGCGGGGGGCTCCTACGAGCAGTACTTC.

This chain's CDR3 is CSVDGWGETQYF. The CDR3 nucleotides read TGCAGCGTTGACGGGTGGGGAGAGACCCAGTACTTC. This sequence joins TRBV29-1 and TRBJ2-5, with no clear D. Germline loops: CDR1 SQVTM, CDR2 ANQGSEA. V lost 3 bases, J lost 4 bases, and 9 bases lay in between. The CDR3 runs 12 residues.

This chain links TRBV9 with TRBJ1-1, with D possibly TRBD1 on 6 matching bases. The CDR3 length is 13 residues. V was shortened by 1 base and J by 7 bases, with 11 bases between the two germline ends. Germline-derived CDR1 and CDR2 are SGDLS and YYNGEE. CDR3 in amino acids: CASSVSGGVEAFF. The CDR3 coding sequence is TGTGCCAGCAGCGTATCGGGGGGCGTTGAAGCTTTCTTT.

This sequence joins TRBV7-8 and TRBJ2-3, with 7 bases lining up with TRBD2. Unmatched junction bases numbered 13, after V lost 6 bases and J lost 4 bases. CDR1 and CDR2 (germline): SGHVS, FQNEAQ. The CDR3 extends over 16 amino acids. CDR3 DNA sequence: TGTGCCAGCAGATATGGGGGGGAGTCGAGTTCAGATACGCAGTATTTT. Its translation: CASRYGGESSSDTQYF.

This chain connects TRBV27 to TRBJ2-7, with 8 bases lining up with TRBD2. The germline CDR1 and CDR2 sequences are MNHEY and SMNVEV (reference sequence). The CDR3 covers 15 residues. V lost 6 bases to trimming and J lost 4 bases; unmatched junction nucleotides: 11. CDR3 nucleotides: TGTGCCAGCAGCCCAGCGGGGGTATCTATTTACGAGCAGTACTTC. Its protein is CASSPAGVSIYEQYF.

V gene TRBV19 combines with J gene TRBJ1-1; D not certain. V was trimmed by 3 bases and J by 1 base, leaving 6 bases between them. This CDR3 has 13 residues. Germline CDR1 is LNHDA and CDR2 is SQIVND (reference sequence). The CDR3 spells CASSMERNTEAFF. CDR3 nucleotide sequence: TGTGCCAGTAGTATGGAGAGGAACACTGAAGCTTTCTTT.

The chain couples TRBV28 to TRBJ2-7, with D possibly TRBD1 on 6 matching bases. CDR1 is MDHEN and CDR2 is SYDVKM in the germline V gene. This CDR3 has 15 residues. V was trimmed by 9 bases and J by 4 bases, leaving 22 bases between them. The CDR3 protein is CASIFPGHPIYEQYF. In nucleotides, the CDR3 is TGTGCCAGTATTTTTCCGGGACACCCAATTTACGAGCAGTACTTC.

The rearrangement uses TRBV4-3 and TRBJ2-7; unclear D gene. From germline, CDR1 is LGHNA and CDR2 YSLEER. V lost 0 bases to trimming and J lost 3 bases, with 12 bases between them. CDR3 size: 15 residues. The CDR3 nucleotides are TGCGCCAGCAGCCAAGATCGGTTCAGCATCTACGAGCAGTACTTC. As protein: CASSQDRFSIYEQYF.

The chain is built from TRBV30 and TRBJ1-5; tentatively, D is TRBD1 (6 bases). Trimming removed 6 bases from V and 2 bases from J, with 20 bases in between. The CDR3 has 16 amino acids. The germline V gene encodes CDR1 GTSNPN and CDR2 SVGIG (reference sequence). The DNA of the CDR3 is TGTGCCTGTCAATCTGGGGGGGGCGCGGGCAATCAGCCCCAGCATTTT. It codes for CACQSGGGAGNQPQHF.

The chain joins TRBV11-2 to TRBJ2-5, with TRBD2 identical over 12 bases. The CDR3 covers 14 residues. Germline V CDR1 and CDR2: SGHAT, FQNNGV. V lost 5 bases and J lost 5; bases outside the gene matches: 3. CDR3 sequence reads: CASSQTSGSETQYF. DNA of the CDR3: TGTGCCAGCAGCCAGACTAGCGGGAGTGAGACCCAGTACTTC.

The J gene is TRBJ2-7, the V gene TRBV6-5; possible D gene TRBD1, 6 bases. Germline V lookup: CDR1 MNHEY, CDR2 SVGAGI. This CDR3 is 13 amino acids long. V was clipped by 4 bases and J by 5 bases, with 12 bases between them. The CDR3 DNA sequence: TGTGCCAGCAGTTTTCAGGGGACCCACGAGCAGTACTTC. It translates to CASSFQGTHEQYF.

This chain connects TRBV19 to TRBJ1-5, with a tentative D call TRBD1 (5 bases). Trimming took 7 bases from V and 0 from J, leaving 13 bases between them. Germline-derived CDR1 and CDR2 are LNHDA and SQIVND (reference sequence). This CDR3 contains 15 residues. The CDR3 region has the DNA TGTGCCAGTAAGGCAGGGTCTGGTAGCAATCAGCCCCAGCATTTT. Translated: CASKAGSGSNQPQHF.

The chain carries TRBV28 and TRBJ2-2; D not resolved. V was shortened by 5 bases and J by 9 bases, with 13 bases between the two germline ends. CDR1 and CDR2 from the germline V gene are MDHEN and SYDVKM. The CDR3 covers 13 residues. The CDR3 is CASSPPRARELFF. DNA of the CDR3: TGTGCCAGCAGTCCGCCTCGGGCCAGGGAGCTGTTTTTT. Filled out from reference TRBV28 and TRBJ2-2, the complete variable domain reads DVKVTQSSRYLVKRTGEKVFLECVQDMDHENMFWYRQDPGLGLRLIYFSYDVKMKEKGDIPEGYSVSREKKERFSLILESASTNQTSMYLCASSPPRARELFFGEGSRLTVL.